These 8 T cell receptor beta chains were sequenced from one sample in a study of CD8+ T cells in alopecia areata. It was cDNA, reverse transcribed from extracted RNA, that served as the sequencing template. The protocol was immunoSEQ multiplex PCR, while the TCRdb copy is restricted to in-frame clones and leaves out a portion. The sample includes approximately 82,000 clones, 51% of them seen just once. Material for sequencing was NKG2D-high CD8+ T cells sorted from blood. All receptors derive from a human donor with alopecia areata.

CDR3 sequence reads: CASSHEVLVGETQYF. As DNA, the CDR3 is TGCGCCAGCAGCCATGAAGTTTTGGTTGGTGAGACCCAGTACTTC. The V gene is TRBV4-1, the J gene TRBJ2-5, with D unclear. V gave up 3 bases and J gave up 5 bases, with 16 bases separating them. The CDR3 runs 15 residues. Germline V gives CDR1 MGHRA, CDR2 YSYEKL.

The chain is built from TRBV6-6 and TRBJ2-5; TRBD2 might be the D (7 bases). Trimming stripped 2 bases from V and 1 base from J, with 11 bases between. Looked up from germline, CDR1 is MNHNY and CDR2 is SVGAGI (reference sequence). The CDR3 covers 15 residues. The CDR3 loop reads CASSYAGAIQETQYF. The DNA for the CDR3 is TGTGCCAGCAGTTACGCGGGGGCAATCCAAGAGACCCAGTACTTC.

J is TRBJ2-5 and V is TRBV6-5, with 7 bases matching TRBD2. Germline-derived CDR1 and CDR2 are MNHEY and SVGAGI. Trimming at V came to 5 bases and at J to 2 bases, leaving 5 bases not matched to a gene. This CDR3 comprises 14 residues. CDR3 nucleotide sequence: TGTGCCAGCAGTCGGGGACTACCGCAAGAGACCCAGTACTTC. This sequence encodes CASSRGLPQETQYF.

The chain carries TRBV6-5 and TRBJ1-5; the D gene is possibly TRBD1 (6 bases). Germline V gives CDR1 MNHEY, CDR2 SVGAGI. The V end lost 2 bases, the J end lost 5 bases, and 10 bases lay between the germline ends. This CDR3 has 14 residues. The CDR3 is CASSYRQEHQPQHF. The CDR3 DNA follows: TGTGCCAGCAGTTACAGACAGGAGCATCAGCCCCAGCATTTT.

The chain carries TRBV5-4 and TRBJ2-7, with D perhaps TRBD1 (6 bases). Germline V gives CDR1 SGHNT, CDR2 YYREEE (reference sequence). The germline V and J ends were trimmed by 5 bases and 6 bases, with 15 bases remaining between them. The CDR3 covers 13 residues. Written as DNA, the CDR3 is TGTGCCAGCAGGACCAGGGGTGGACGCGAGCAGTACTTC. Translating it yields CASRTRGGREQYF.

The chain couples TRBV2 to TRBJ1-5; a possible D gene is TRBD1 (6 bases). The V and J ends lost 1 base and 7 bases respectively, with 11 bases between them. Germline-derived CDR1 and CDR2 are SNHLY and FYNNEI. This CDR3 is 14 amino acids long. CDR3 sequence (DNA): TGTGCCAGCAGTGAAGGCGGGGGCTTGCAGCCCCAGCATTTT. Translated: CASSEGGGLQPQHF.

In this sample, this clone turned up a few times. The rearrangement uses TRBV4-3 and TRBJ1-4; unclear D gene. This CDR3 has 15 amino acids. V was pared by 1 base and J by 8 bases, with 14 bases between. Germline-derived CDR1 and CDR2 are LGHNA and YSLEER. This chain's CDR3 is CASSQGRSILEKLFF. In DNA form, the CDR3 reads TGCGCCAGCAGCCAAGGGAGATCAATACTCGAAAAACTGTTTTTT.

The CDR3 nucleotides are TGCGCCAGTAGAGCATACAGCGCTTCTAATCAGCCCCAGCATTTT. As protein: CASRAYSASNQPQHF. The chain joins TRBV5-1 to TRBJ1-5; D gene ambiguous. Germline V gene sequence: CDR1 SGHRS, CDR2 YFSETQ. Trimming pared 8 bases from V and 4 bases from J, leaving 19 bases between. The CDR3 loop spans 15 amino acids.